These 23 T cell receptor beta chains came from one sample sequenced in a study of blood T cell repertoires in COVID-19. TCRdb keeps only in-frame clones here, not all; method: immunoSEQ multiplex PCR. Of approximately 280,000 clones listed, around 85% are singletons. Sequenced material: PBMCs or T cells enriched from blood (not recorded which). These receptors were obtained from a woman between 50 and 59 years old who had recovered from COVID-19.

The rearrangement links TRBV27 to TRBJ1-2; no clear D gene. The CDR3 covers 16 residues. Trimming took 6 bases from V and 8 from J, leaving 25 bases between them. CDR1 MNHEY and CDR2 SMNVEV come from the germline V gene (reference sequence). The CDR3 sequence is CASSQTLGSSRRGYTF. Written as DNA, the CDR3 is TGTGCCAGCAGCCAAACTCTAGGATCCAGCCGGAGAGGCTACACCTTC.

V and J are TRBV9 and TRBJ1-1, with TRBD1 as a possible D gene (5 bases). The CDR3 is 14 amino acids. Trimming left V 1 base short and J 2 bases short, with 9 bases between. The V gene's germline CDR1 is SGDLS and CDR2 YYNGEE. CDR3 loop: CASSVNTGNTEAFF. The DNA of the CDR3 is TGTGCCAGCAGCGTAAATACAGGAAACACTGAAGCTTTCTTT.

The chain employs TRBV2 and TRBJ1-2; 12 bases align to TRBD1. The junction had 4 bases not matched to a gene; V was cut back by 7 bases and J by 4 bases. The CDR3 is 14 amino acids. CDR1 is SNHLY and CDR2 is FYNNEI in the germline V gene. CDR3: CASTGTGGVYGYTF. The CDR3 DNA reads TGTGCCAGCACCGGGACAGGGGGCGTCTATGGCTACACCTTC.

The V gene is TRBV29-1, the J gene TRBJ2-7; a possible D gene is TRBD2 (6 bases). The germline gives CDR1 SQVTM, CDR2 ANQGSEA. The CDR3 loop spans 15 amino acids. The V end lost 4 bases, the J end lost 0 bases, and 16 bases lay between the germline ends. CDR3 loop: CSVGTSSLDSYEQYF. The CDR3 bases are TGCAGCGTTGGCACTAGCTCCCTAGACTCCTACGAGCAGTACTTC.

The chain couples TRBV7-2 to TRBJ1-2; possible D gene TRBD1, 5 bases. Germline CDR1 reads SGHTA; CDR2 reads FQGNSA. The CDR3 has 14 residues. The V end was cut by 4 bases, the J end by 8 bases, with 17 bases between. The CDR3 loop reads CASSSKAGFGGYTF. As DNA, the CDR3 is TGTGCCAGCAGCTCTAAGGCAGGGTTCGGCGGCTACACCTTC.

This chain joins TRBV5-8 and TRBJ1-5; tentatively, D is TRBD1 (6 bases). The V gene lost 0 bases and the J gene lost 3 bases, with 10 bases spanning the gap. The CDR3 is 15 residues long. Germline V gene sequence: CDR1 SGHTS, CDR2 YDEGEE. DNA for the CDR3: TGTGCCAGCAGCTTGGAGGGGGTAGTCAATCAGCCCCAGCATTTT. Its translation is CASSLEGVVNQPQHF.

In its sample, this clone was seen once. This CDR3 reads CAWSVLSTDTQYF. The CDR3, as DNA: TGTGCCTGGAGTGTCTTAAGCACAGATACGCAGTATTTT. This chain connects TRBV30 to TRBJ2-3; no firm D call. V lost 0 bases and J lost 0, with 4 bases in between. CDR3 length: 13 residues. Germline CDR1 is GTSNPN and CDR2 is SVGIG (reference sequence).

V gene TRBV10-3 combines with J gene TRBJ2-7; perhaps TRBD2 as D (5 bases). Germline CDR1 ENHRY, CDR2 SYGVKD. The CDR3 runs 14 residues. V shed 6 bases and J shed 5 bases, with 17 bases lying between them. The CDR3, as DNA: TGTGCCATCAGCCCTTTGGTAGGGAGCCACGAGCAGTACTTC. Translation: CAISPLVGSHEQYF.

CDR3 DNA sequence: TGTGCCAGCAGCGACGGAGGGACTATAGAGACCCAGTACTTC. Protein: CASSDGGTIETQYF. The chain couples TRBV9 to TRBJ2-5, with TRBD2 matching over 7 bases. After removal of 3 bases from V and 4 bases from J, the junction contained 6 bases not matched to a gene. CDR3 length: 14 amino acids. Germline CDR1 is SGDLS and CDR2 is YYNGEE.

The sample holds a few counts of this clone. The V call is TRBV12-3 or TRBV12-4, the J call TRBJ1-1; D uncertain. The CDR3 consists of 13 residues. The germline V and J ends were trimmed by 2 bases and 5 bases, with 9 bases remaining between them. The CDR3 loop is CASSLNPVTEAFF. CDR3 nucleotides: TGTGCCAGCAGTTTAAATCCAGTAACTGAAGCTTTCTTT.

V and J are TRBV7-2 and TRBJ1-4; D remains unclear. Germline V CDR1 and CDR2: SGHTA, FQGNSA. The CDR3 spans 13 residues. V lost 4 bases and J lost 7, with 10 bases in between. In nucleotides, the CDR3 is TGTGCCAGCAGCTCCCTGTTATCTGAAAAACTGTTTTTT. Its protein product is CASSSLLSEKLFF.

This clone was recorded only once. The gene calls are TRBV5-5 and TRBJ1-1; 7 bases line up with TRBD1. CDR3 size: 14 residues. Germline CDR1 and CDR2: SGHKS and YYEKEE (reference sequence). After removal of 4 bases from V and 2 bases from J, the junction contained 5 bases not matched to a gene. CDR3 loop: CASSLGQANTEAFF. The CDR3 DNA is TGTGCCAGCAGCCTAGGACAGGCCAACACTGAAGCTTTCTTT. Complete variable domain (other parts from reference TRBV5-5 and TRBJ1-1): DAGVTQSPTHLIKTRGQQVTLRCSPISGHKSVSWYQQVLGQGPQFIFQYYEKEERGRGNFPDRFSARQFPNYSSELNVNALLLGDSALYLCASSLGQANTEAFFGQGTRLTVV.

The genes are TRBV5-5 and TRBJ2-7, with 7 nucleotides matching TRBD1. Germline lookup yields CDR1 SGHKS and CDR2 YYEKEE (reference sequence). This CDR3 is 14 amino acids long. With V trimmed by 5 bases and J by 4 bases, 9 bases remained unmatched. CDR3 sequence: CASSSGTEPYEQYF. Written as DNA, the CDR3 is TGTGCCAGCAGTTCCGGGACAGAGCCGTACGAGCAGTACTTC. The full variable domain, completed using reference TRBV5-5 and TRBJ2-7, is DAGVTQSPTHLIKTRGQQVTLRCSPISGHKSVSWYQQVLGQGPQFIFQYYEKEERGRGNFPDRFSARQFPNYSSELNVNALLLGDSALYLCASSSGTEPYEQYFGPGTRLTVT.

The chain is built from TRBV7-9 and TRBJ1-1; D perhaps matches TRBD1 (6 bases). The germline V and J ends were trimmed by 3 bases and 9 bases, with 11 bases remaining between them. The CDR3 is made up of 12 amino acids. Germline CDR1 reads SEHNR; CDR2 reads FQNEAQ (reference sequence). The CDR3: CASSFGTSKAFF. As DNA, the CDR3 is TGTGCCAGCAGCTTCGGGACATCCAAAGCTTTCTTT. Supplemented by reference TRBV7-9 and TRBJ1-1, the full variable domain reads DTGVSQNPRHKITKRGQNVTFRCDPISEHNRLYWYRQTLGQGPEFLTYFQNEAQLEKSRLLSDRFSAERPKGSFSTLEIQRTEQGDSAMYLCASSFGTSKAFFGQGTRLTVV.

The genes are TRBV2 and TRBJ1-6; TRBD1 matches at 8 bases. J was trimmed by 10 bases and V by 2 bases; bases with no gene match: 4. Germline loops: CDR1 SNHLY, CDR2 FYNNEI. This CDR3 is 14 amino acids long. CDR3 DNA: TGTGCCAGCAGTGAACAGGGGGCAGGATCACCCCTCCACTTT. Its protein is CASSEQGAGSPLHF.

The sample holds one count of this clone. V usage is TRBV7-6 and J usage is TRBJ2-7, with a weak D call TRBD2 (7 bases). V dropped 5 bases and J dropped 7 bases, with 18 bases sitting between them. This CDR3 contains 14 residues. The germline V gene encodes CDR1 SGHVS and CDR2 FNYEAQ. CDR3 nucleotides: TGTGCCAGCAGCCTACTCCTCGGGGGGCCAGAGCAGTACTTC. Translation gives CASSLLLGGPEQYF. Based on the CDR3 plus reference TRBV7-6 and TRBJ2-7, the full variable domain is GAGVSQSPRYKVTKRGQDVALRCDPISGHVSLYWYRQALGQGPEFLTYFNYEAQQDKSGLPNDRFSAERPEGSISTLTIQRTEQRDSAMYRCASSLLLGGPEQYFGPGTRLTVT.

V gene TRBV5-4 combines with J gene TRBJ2-3; 8 bases fit TRBD2. The CDR3 contains 15 residues. The germline CDR1 and CDR2 sequences are SGHNT and YYREEE (reference sequence). The ends lost 4 bases at V and 2 bases at J; junction bases unmatched: 6. CDR3 in amino acids: CASSPAGVHTDTQYF. The CDR3, as DNA: TGTGCCAGCAGCCCAGCGGGGGTGCACACAGATACGCAGTATTTT.

This chain joins TRBV2 and TRBJ2-5; tentatively, D is TRBD1 (5 bases). CDR1 is SNHLY, CDR2 FYNNEI, per germline. Trimming took off 0 bases at V and 6 bases at J, with 14 bases between the two ends. This CDR3 spans 15 amino acids. The CDR3 sequence is CASSEAQGAPKTQYF. The CDR3 DNA is TGTGCCAGCAGTGAAGCGCAAGGGGCCCCGAAGACCCAGTACTTC.

The chain joins TRBV27 to TRBJ1-2; 9 nucleotides line up with TRBD1. The V segment lost 5 bases and the J segment 4 bases; nucleotides outside the gene matches: 8. In germline, CDR1 is MNHEY, CDR2 SMNVEV (reference sequence). The CDR3 loop spans 15 amino acids. CDR3 amino acids: CASSIQGAGAYGYTF. CDR3 coding DNA: TGTGCCAGCAGTATACAGGGGGCCGGCGCCTATGGCTACACCTTC.

V is TRBV6-2 or TRBV6-3 and J is TRBJ2-6, with D maybe TRBD2 (6 bases). This CDR3 is built from 18 residues. Trimming removed 7 bases at V and 2 bases at J, with 21 bases between. Germline CDR1 reads MNHEY; CDR2 reads SVGEGT. CDR3 bases: TGTGCCAGCACCCCAGTTGTCATTTGGGGGGCTGGGGCCAACGTCCTGACTTTC. It specifies CASTPVVIWGAGANVLTF.

This clone showed up just once. CDR3 nucleotide sequence: TGTGCCAGCAGTGAAGGACTCTCCTACGAGCAGTACTTC. Translating gives CASSEGLSYEQYF. The rearrangement uses TRBV6-1 and TRBJ2-7; D remains ambiguous. The V gene's germline CDR1 is MNHNS and CDR2 SASEGT. The V end lost 1 base, the J end lost 0 bases, and 4 bases lay between the germline ends. The length of the CDR3 is 13 residues.

With respect to this clone: The same CDR3 arises from other DNA sequences in this sample as well. The genes are TRBV7-2 and TRBJ2-7; TRBD2 might be the D (6 bases). This CDR3 has 13 amino acids. The V gene lost 4 bases and the J gene lost 0 bases, with 7 bases spanning the gap. Per germline, CDR1 SGHTA and CDR2 FQGNSA. The CDR3 DNA is TGTGCCAGCAGCTGGGACTCCTCCTACGAGCAGTACTTC. Translated, it gives CASSWDSSYEQYF.

Notes on this clone: Germline is not matched at one junction end, which may reflect a read error. V is TRBV6-1 and J is TRBJ2-5, with 8 bases aligning to TRBD1. The CDR3 contains 13 residues. The germline V gene has CDR1 MNHNS and CDR2 SASEGT. This CDR3 is CASSESRTGYGNF. For the CDR3, the DNA is TGTGCCAGCAGTGAATCGAGGACAGGGTATGGAAACTTC.